Listed below are T cell receptor beta chains from one sample, sequenced in a study of blood T cell repertoires in COVID-19. Assay used: immunoSEQ multiplex PCR; TCRdb lists only in-frame clones, some missing. The data show roughly 230,000 clones, with about 90% seen just once and more than 0.65% held by the top ten. Sequences were obtained from peripheral blood. These TCRs come from a man aged 30 to 39 with COVID-19, enrolled during active disease. CDR3s include the opening cysteine and the closing phenylalanine or tryptophan. A D gene is named only where the DNA matches it firmly. Rows give clone size only sometimes, using once, few, many, or a class for an expanded clone.

cdr3_aa	cdr3_nt	d_call	clone_size	v_call	j_call
CASSSRAGRQETQYF	TGTGCCAGCAGCTCCCGAGCGGGGCGCCAAGAGACCCAGTACTTC	TRBD2	.	TRBV9	TRBJ2-5
CASTPGASYNSPLHF	TGTGCCAGCACCCCCGGTGCCTCCTATAATTCACCCCTCCACTTT	.	.	TRBV6-5	TRBJ1-6
CASSPGQKSPLHF	TGCGCCAGCAGCCCTGGACAGAAGTCACCCCTCCACTTT	.	.	TRBV5-1	TRBJ1-6
CASSRSQGFATEAFF	TGCGCCAGCAGCCGATCTCAGGGATTCGCCACTGAAGCTTTCTTT	.	.	TRBV4-1	TRBJ1-1
CASRVLSGTSGGTHNEQFF	TGTGCCAGTAGGGTACTATCTGGGACTAGCGGGGGGACGCACAATGAGCAGTTCTTC	TRBD2	.	TRBV19	TRBJ2-1
CASSPGLAGGPNTGELFF	TGCGCCAGCAGCCCGGGACTAGCGGGGGGGCCCAACACCGGGGAGCTGTTTTTT	TRBD2	.	TRBV5-1	TRBJ2-2
CSAERVYEQYF	TGCAGTGCAGAAAGAGTGTACGAGCAGTACTTC	.	.	TRBV20-1	TRBJ2-7
CASSPGDNEQFF	TGTGCCAGCAGTCCAGGGGATAATGAGCAGTTCTTC	.	.	TRBV5-6	TRBJ2-1
CASSQDLRGYNSPLHF	TGTGCCAGCAGCCAAGATCTCAGGGGGTATAATTCACCCCTCCACTTT	TRBD1	once	TRBV3-1/TRBV3-2	TRBJ1-6
CASSLSGTGDETQYF	TGTGCCAGCAGTCTCTCCGGGACAGGGGATGAGACCCAGTACTTC	TRBD1	.	TRBV27	TRBJ2-5
CASSSYRANYGYTF	TGTGCCAGCAGTTCCTACAGGGCTAACTATGGCTACACCTTC	.	.	TRBV27	TRBJ1-2
CASRTHDTHYEQYF	TGTGCCAGCAGAACCCACGATACACACTACGAGCAGTACTTC	.	.	TRBV21-1	TRBJ2-7
CASSLAIREDEQYF	TGCGCCAGCAGCTTGGCTATCAGGGAGGACGAGCAGTACTTC	.	.	TRBV5-1	TRBJ2-7
CASSPPTGTYYEQYF	TGTGCCAGCTCACCACCTACAGGAACTTACTACGAGCAGTACTTC	.	.	TRBV18	TRBJ2-7
CASSVRGGKETQYF	TGCGCCAGCAGTGTTCGGGGGGGGAAAGAGACCCAGTACTTC	TRBD2	.	TRBV10-2	TRBJ2-5
CASSLGILAGGLNEQFF	TGCGCCAGCAGCTTGGGTATACTAGCGGGGGGCCTCAATGAGCAGTTCTTC	TRBD2	.	TRBV5-1	TRBJ2-1
CASSGGNGNTIYF	TGTGCCAGCAGCGGAGGGAATGGAAACACCATATATTTT	.	.	TRBV9	TRBJ1-3
CASSDLAGGEETQYF	TGCGCCAGCAGTGATCTAGCGGGGGGGGAAGAGACCCAGTACTTC	TRBD2	.	TRBV10-2	TRBJ2-5
CAWAGGANEKLFF	TGTGCCTGGGCGGGGGGGGCTAATGAAAAACTGTTTTTT	.	.	TRBV30	TRBJ1-4
CASSLQGAGGIQYF	TGCGCCAGCAGCTTACAGGGGGCTGGGGGCATTCAGTACTTC	TRBD1	.	TRBV5-1	TRBJ2-4
CASSLGQPGTGELFF	TGTGCCAGCAGCCTGGGCCAGCCCGGCACCGGGGAGCTGTTTTTT	.	few	TRBV7-3	TRBJ2-2
CASSYRGALGYNEQFF	TGTGCCAGCAGTTACCGGGGAGCCTTGGGTTACAATGAGCAGTTCTTC	.	.	TRBV6-5	TRBJ2-1
CASSLPGQGADTQYF	TGTGCCAGCAGCCTCCCCGGACAGGGGGCAGATACGCAGTATTTT	TRBD1	.	TRBV3-1/TRBV3-2	TRBJ2-3
CASSTPQGEADTQYF	TGCGCCAGCAGCACACCACAGGGGGAGGCAGATACGCAGTATTTT	TRBD1	.	TRBV5-1	TRBJ2-3
CASSSGRETNEKLFF	TGTGCCAGTAGTAGTGGACGGGAAACTAATGAAAAACTGTTTTTT	.	.	TRBV19	TRBJ1-4
CASSDTTSSYEQYF	TGTGCCAGCAGCGACACGACGAGCTCCTACGAGCAGTACTTC	.	.	TRBV25-1	TRBJ2-7
CATSRDLDKTDTQYF	TGTGCCACCAGCAGAGATCTGGACAAAACAGATACGCAGTATTTT	.	.	TRBV15	TRBJ2-3
CASRFDRGGNQPQHF	TGTGCCAGCAGGTTTGACAGGGGCGGCAATCAGCCCCAGCATTTT	TRBD1	.	TRBV19	TRBJ1-5
CASSSGTVNQPQHF	TGTGCCAGCAGCTCCGGGACAGTGAATCAGCCCCAGCATTTT	TRBD1	.	TRBV5-5	TRBJ1-5
CASSVSSSYNEQFF	TGTGCCAGCAGTGTGAGTAGCTCCTACAATGAGCAGTTCTTC	.	.	TRBV6-4	TRBJ2-1
CASSVSAGGPLRYNEQFF	TGTGCCAGCAGCGTCTCAGCGGGGGGGCCTCTTAGGTACAATGAGCAGTTCTTC	TRBD2	.	TRBV9	TRBJ2-1
CASRWDSNEKLFF	TGTGCCAGCAGGTGGGACAGTAATGAAAAACTGTTTTTT	TRBD1	.	TRBV2	TRBJ1-4
CASSSRQGANEQYF	TGTGCCAGCAGCTCCAGACAGGGGGCTAACGAGCAGTACTTC	TRBD1	.	TRBV5-4	TRBJ2-7
CASTSGIDGYTF	TGTGCCAGCACGTCAGGGATTGATGGCTACACCTTC	.	many	TRBV6-5	TRBJ1-2
CASRRRPNTEAFF	TGTGCCAGCAGGAGGAGACCGAACACTGAAGCTTTCTTT	.	.	TRBV6-5	TRBJ1-1
CASSLTTGMAEAFF	TGTGCCAGCAGTCTTACGACAGGGATGGCTGAAGCTTTCTTT	TRBD1	.	TRBV27	TRBJ1-1
CASSEATGVFGYTF	TGTGCCAGCAGTGAAGCGACGGGGGTCTTTGGCTACACCTTC	.	.	TRBV6-1	TRBJ1-2
CASSPSPGTGRYEQYF	TGTGCCAGCTCACCTTCCCCCGGGACAGGGAGATACGAGCAGTACTTC	TRBD1	few	TRBV18	TRBJ2-7
CASSGGVGRHEQYF	TGTGCCAGCAGCGGGGGGGTGGGTCGGCACGAGCAGTACTTC	TRBD2	.	TRBV2	TRBJ2-7
CAWRMGGSSYNEQFF	TGTGCCTGGAGGATGGGGGGTAGCTCCTACAATGAGCAGTTCTTC	.	.	TRBV30	TRBJ2-1
CASSVGGTDFLREQYF	TGTGCCAGCAGCGTAGGCGGGACGGATTTTCTAAGGGAGCAGTACTTC	.	.	TRBV9	TRBJ2-7
CASSQSTGAGNTIYF	TGTGCCAGCAGCCAATCGACAGGGGCTGGAAACACCATATATTTT	TRBD1	.	TRBV3-1/TRBV3-2	TRBJ1-3
CASSQSGTGLIEAFF	TGTGCCAGCAGCCAATCGGGGACAGGGCTGATTGAAGCTTTCTTT	TRBD1	.	TRBV16	TRBJ1-1
CASSPRTVTYEQYF	TGTGCCAGCAGCCCCAGGACAGTGACTTACGAGCAGTACTTC	.	.	TRBV7-9	TRBJ2-7
CASSTRGSGGYTF	TGTGCCAGCAGTACCAGGGGGTCGGGTGGCTACACCTTC	TRBD1	.	TRBV6-5	TRBJ1-2
CASSLGGTAIADTQYF	TGTGCCAGCAGCTTAGGCGGGACAGCGATCGCAGATACGCAGTATTTT	.	once	TRBV7-7	TRBJ2-3